This passage covers 13 T cell receptor beta chains from one sample sequenced in a study of resident and recirculating memory T cells in vitiligo. Method: immunoSEQ multiplex PCR; TCRdb's copy keeps in-frame clones and lacks some. The sample has 70,000 or so clones, roughly 90% seen once. Sequencing was done on a sample of blood. The origin of the receptors is a male donor with vitiligo.

The chain uses TRBV5-1 and TRBJ2-1, with 11 bases identical to TRBD2. Germline trimming cut 0 bases from V and 8 bases from J; bases unmatched to any gene: 4. This CDR3 is built from 15 residues. Germline V gives CDR1 SGHRS, CDR2 YFSETQ. Here the CDR3 reads CASSLGLAGLDEQFF. For the CDR3, the DNA is TGCGCCAGCAGCTTGGGACTAGCGGGGCTAGATGAGCAGTTCTTC.

The chain recombines TRBV9 with TRBJ1-3; maybe TRBD1 (5 bases). The CDR3 spans 16 residues. Germline V gene sequence: CDR1 SGDLS, CDR2 YYNGEE. Trimming stripped 0 bases from V and 0 bases from J, with 10 bases between. The CDR3 DNA reads as TGTGCCAGCAGCGTAGAAGGGGTCCCCTCTGGAAACACCATATATTTT. This translates into CASSVEGVPSGNTIYF. Together with reference TRBV9 and TRBJ1-3, the CDR3 gives the full variable domain: DSGVTQTPKHLITATGQRVTLRCSPRSGDLSVYWYQQSLDQGLQFLIQYYNGEERAKGNILERFSAQQFPDLHSELNLSSLELGDSALYFCASSVEGVPSGNTIYFGEGSWLTVV.

Only one count was recorded for this clone. The gene calls are TRBV19 and TRBJ1-2; TRBD1 aligns across 7 bases. The germline V gene encodes CDR1 LNHDA and CDR2 SQIVND (reference sequence). J lost 4 bases, V lost 0 bases, and 8 bases had no gene match. CDR3 length: 16 residues. The CDR3 DNA sequence: TGTGCCAGTAGTATAGATCTAAGGACAGGACTCTATGGCTACACCTTC. The encoded protein is CASSIDLRTGLYGYTF.

The gene calls are TRBV19 and TRBJ1-3; TRBD1 agrees at 10 bases. This CDR3 region has 14 residues. Germline V lookup: CDR1 LNHDA, CDR2 SQIVND (reference sequence). The V gene end was trimmed by 9 bases and the J gene end by 4 bases; junction bases not matched to a gene: 6. Here the CDR3 reads CASRDRGNGNTIYF. DNA of the CDR3: TGTGCCAGCAGGGACAGGGGAAACGGAAACACCATATATTTT.

The chain carries TRBV19 and TRBJ2-2; TRBD1 matches at 7 bases. Germline CDR1 is LNHDA and CDR2 is SQIVND (reference sequence). The V and J ends lost 1 base and 7 bases, in that order; junction bases with no gene match: 12. The CDR3 is 17 residues long. CDR3 sequence: CASSIGALTGVSGELFF. In DNA form, the CDR3 reads TGTGCCAGTAGTATAGGGGCTCTTACAGGGGTCAGCGGGGAGCTGTTTTTT.

The genes are TRBV6-5 and TRBJ2-2, with TRBD1 matching over 8 bases. The CDR3 contains 14 residues. CDR1 and CDR2 (germline): MNHEY, SVGAGI. V shed 8 bases and J 3 bases; nucleotides not matched to a gene: 5. CDR3 sequence: CASGGQADTGELFF. CDR3 DNA sequence: TGTGCCAGCGGGGGACAGGCTGACACCGGGGAGCTGTTTTTT.

The CDR3 here is CASSFMLSGGVNEQFF. DNA for the CDR3: TGCGCCAGCAGCTTCATGTTGTCAGGGGGTGTCAATGAGCAGTTCTTC. This chain links TRBV5-1 with TRBJ2-1; 7 bases align to TRBD1. J gave up 6 bases and V 2 bases, and 11 bases lay outside the gene matches. CDR1 is SGHRS and CDR2 is YFSETQ in the germline V gene. CDR3 size: 16 residues.

The chain couples TRBV30 to TRBJ1-2; D is perhaps TRBD1 (5 bases). The CDR3 covers 15 residues. Germline CDR1 GTSNPN, CDR2 SVGIG (reference sequence). Between the trimmed V and J ends, which lost 4 bases and 6 bases, there was a span of 21 bases. The CDR3, as DNA: TGTGCCTGGATACCAGGCGGGAAGGGGTTCCATGGCTACACCTTC. This encodes CAWIPGGKGFHGYTF. The full variable domain, its missing parts supplied by reference TRBV30 and TRBJ1-2, is SQTIHQWPATLVQPVGSPLSLECTVEGTSNPNLYWYRQAAGRGLQLLFYSVGIGQISSEVPQNLSASRPQDRQFILSSKKLLLSDSGFYLCAWIPGGKGFHGYTFGSGTRLTVV.

In its sample, this clone was seen once. The chain is built from TRBV6-1 and TRBJ2-7, with D maybe TRBD2 (6 bases). The length of the CDR3 is 15 residues. The germline V and J ends were trimmed by 2 bases and 2 bases, with 13 bases remaining between them. The germline V gene encodes CDR1 MNHNS and CDR2 SASEGT. The CDR3 sequence is CASSEWGVGTYEQYF. The CDR3 bases are TGTGCCAGCAGTGAATGGGGGGTTGGGACCTACGAGCAGTACTTC.

The V and J genes are TRBV7-9 and TRBJ2-3; TRBD2 agrees at 9 bases. The CDR3 is 15 residues long. Losses at the gene ends were 0 bases for V and 4 bases for J; bases not matched to a gene: 2. Germline loops: CDR1 SEHNR, CDR2 FQNEAQ (reference sequence). CDR3 DNA: TGTGCCAGCAGCTTAGCAGGCGGGGGGGCAGATACGCAGTATTTT. Its translation is CASSLAGGGADTQYF.

The chain is built from TRBV6-5 and TRBJ1-1; D gene ambiguous. This CDR3 region has 14 residues. Per the germline V gene, CDR1 is MNHEY and CDR2 is SVGAGI. Trimming removed 6 bases from V and 5 bases from J, with 16 bases in between. In DNA, the CDR3 is TGTGCCAGCAGGCGAGGGAGCGAGGGAACTGAAGCTTTCTTT. Translating gives CASRRGSEGTEAFF.

The V and J genes are TRBV7-9 and TRBJ2-5, with D maybe TRBD1 (5 bases). CDR1 is SEHNR and CDR2 is FQNEAQ in the germline V gene (reference sequence). The CDR3 is made up of 15 amino acids. V was clipped by 1 base and J by 4 bases, with 13 bases between them. The CDR3 region has the DNA TGTGCCAGCAGCTTAGACAGGAAGCGCGGAGAGACCCAGTACTTC. Its translation: CASSLDRKRGETQYF. Full variable domain (remainder filled in from reference TRBV7-9 and TRBJ2-5): DTGVSQNPRHKITKRGQNVTFRCDPISEHNRLYWYRQTLGQGPEFLTYFQNEAQLEKSRLLSDRFSAERPKGSFSTLEIQRTEQGDSAMYLCASSLDRKRGETQYFGPGTRLLVL.

V is TRBV7-3 and J is TRBJ1-5, with 7 positions matching TRBD1. The CDR3 is 16 residues long. Germline trimming cut 5 bases from V and 2 bases from J; bases unmatched to any gene: 9. The germline V gene has CDR1 SGHTA and CDR2 FQGTGA. CDR3 in DNA: TGTGCCAGCAGCAATGAAGGGGGCAGCGGCAATCAGCCCCAGCATTTT. Its protein is CASSNEGGSGNQPQHF.